This T cell receptor (beta chain) emerged from a study of shared clonotypes between healthy human individuals (dated by TCRdb to the early 2020s). About the study as a whole: The cohort comprised a couple of women and a few men aged 18 to 49 years. Leukapheresis yielded between about 0.94 and 10 billion PBMCs per donor. Libraries were prepared and TCR repertoires were sequenced by different laboratories using diverse techniques, in order to increase sequencing depth and limit assay-specific biases. To estimate repertoire size and how much clonotype sharing occurs between individuals, the study deeply sequenced the blood TCR repertoires of a handful of healthy adults. Broad study findings and their caveats: The small number of donors limited the genetic and exposure-history diversity represented. Sampling was restricted to blood, and TCR repertoires in tissues likely differ from the TCR repertoires found in blood. Based on pairwise subsampling, the degree of clonotype sharing among donors was expected to be affected by sequencing depth.

This clone appeared once. Its target antigen remains unknown. There are no base qualities to consult, and no much larger clone falls within one base. Using the deep immunoSEQ assay, multiplex PCR amplified TCR CDR3 regions from genomic DNA. For each cell subset, the extracted genomic DNA was distributed evenly across all wells of several immunoSEQ 96-well plates, and each plate served as one replicate. Each replicate PCR for unsorted PBMC received 300 to 350 ng genomic DNA, equal to tens of thousands of T cell genomes. Unsorted PBMC genomic DNA was sequenced across ten immunoSEQ deep assay plates. The purified libraries were quantified using a Qubit 3.0 fluorometer, sized with a Bioanalyzer 2100, and then quantified again using the KAPA Library Quantification kit. Every immunoSEQ 96-well plate was sequenced on a separate single-read 150-cycle Illumina NextSeq 550 flow cell. The original pipeline was this. Because the immunoSEQ output held only junctional sequences and lacked quality scores, the filtering could not match the filtering applied to full-length reads. Sequences were annotated with PyIR, a Python wrapper for IgBLAST v1.9, using IMGT germline references to assign V/J genes and CDR3. Reads with weak V/J assignments (E-value above 1e-6), missing CDR3, stop codons, out-of-frame junctions, or ambiguous translated residues were removed. V3J clonotypes were defined by identical inferred V gene, J gene, and CDR3 amino acid sequence. Percentage overlap between repertoires was computed as shared unique clonotypes divided by the size of the smaller repertoire. Repertoire richness was assessed with RTK rarefaction, the Chao1 estimator, and Recon v2.1 estimates of unobserved clonotypes. Sourced from immuneACCESS, this table was stored by TCRdb with only in-frame sequences that have V and J called. A share of the clones is absent; for the studies checked, an unresolved V gene accounts for under half, and the remainder has no known explanation. V and J calls and clone size are copied from that table; D and trimming were computed from the DNA. The sample includes fewer than 550,000 clones, with about 79% observed a single time. Around 13% of the sample is in the top ten clones.

CDR1 SNHLY and CDR2 FYNNEI were looked up in the germline V gene. The cysteine opens and the phenylalanine closes a CDR3 of 15 amino acids. Left in the record is the CDR3 DNA by itself, 45 bases read in frame from the first base. V is clipped by 2 bases and J by 2 bases, and the sequence between their germline boundaries is 12 bases long. Healthy HIV-negative adults with no recently reported acute infections or vaccinations were included as donors. Every donor was a Caucasian adult living in Nashville, Tennessee, USA. For unsorted samples, tens of millions of PBMCs were counted and genomic DNA was extracted with the QIAamp DNA Blood Mini kit. Blood was obtained by leukapheresis, after which PBMCs were separated by Ficoll-Histopaque density gradient centrifugation and cryopreserved in liquid nitrogen vapor phase.

The receptor chain draws on TRBV2 and TRBJ2-5; perhaps TRBD1 is the D gene, with 6 bases matching. The source material was PBMCs. The source of this sequence is a woman aged 40 to 49 in good health. Some clones in this sample may be carry-over from other donors' samples. In nucleotide form, the sequence is TGTGCCAGCAGTGAACTCAGGGGACCTCAAGAGACCCAGTACTTC. Its coded protein is CASSELRGPQETQYF.